The 23 T cell receptor beta chains listed next were all sequenced from one sample in a study of T cells in narcolepsy. Measured with immunoSEQ multiplex PCR; TCRdb has only the in-frame clones, and not every one. The table lists over 30,000 clones, around 90% of them singletons, with over 0.8% in the top ten. The sample taken for sequencing was CD45RA- memory CD4+ T cells from PBMCs. Receptors originate from a human donor with narcolepsy.

The V gene is TRBV7-2, the J gene TRBJ1-1, with D hard to call. The V end lost 0 bases, the J end lost 4 bases, and 3 bases lay between the germline ends. Germline V gives CDR1 SGHTA, CDR2 FQGNSA. This CDR3 spans 12 amino acids. CDR3 sequence (DNA): TGTGCCAGCAGCTTAGCTGTCACTGAAGCTTTCTTT. Amino acid sequence: CASSLAVTEAFF.

V usage is TRBV5-1 and J usage is TRBJ1-2, with 8 bases matching TRBD1. This CDR3 spans 17 amino acids. The germline gives CDR1 SGHRS, CDR2 YFSETQ. The J segment lost 0 bases and the V segment lost 4 bases, leaving 11 bases of the junction unmatched. CDR3: CASSQVRDRGSNYGYTF. In DNA, the CDR3 is TGCGCCAGCAGCCAAGTCCGTGACAGGGGATCTAACTATGGCTACACCTTC.

This clone appeared a few times. The rearrangement links TRBV6-5 to TRBJ2-2; no clear D. Germline values: CDR1 MNHEY, CDR2 SVGAGI. The CDR3 consists of 14 residues. Trimming left V 5 bases short and J 6 bases short, with 13 bases between. CDR3 DNA: TGTGCCAGCAGTCCTAGACTTGGCCCCGGGGAGCTGTTTTTT. Protein sequence: CASSPRLGPGELFF.

This clone has more than one count but fewer than ten. J is TRBJ1-2 and V is TRBV4-1; D unclear. From germline, CDR1 is MGHRA and CDR2 YSYEKL. Trimming cost V 1 base and J 3 bases, with 18 bases left between them. This CDR3 comprises 17 residues. The CDR3 is CASSQVGKDFLDYGYTF. The CDR3 coding sequence is TGCGCCAGCAGCCAAGTCGGTAAGGATTTTTTGGACTATGGCTACACCTTC.

This clone was detected only once. This rearrangement joins TRBV11-1 to TRBJ2-5; D remains unclear. The CDR3 is made up of 14 amino acids. CDR1 and CDR2 (germline): SGHAT, FQDESV (reference sequence). Trimming removed 0 bases from V and 6 bases from J, with 11 bases in between. CDR3: CASSLALLGQTQYF. DNA of the CDR3: TGTGCCAGCAGCTTAGCATTGTTAGGGCAGACCCAGTACTTC.

This chain uses TRBV6-6 with TRBJ1-5; 10 nucleotides match TRBD1. The junction had 2 bases not matched to a gene; V was cut back by 2 bases and J by 7 bases. Germline V CDR1 and CDR2: MNHNY, SVGAGI (reference sequence). The CDR3 totals 14 residues. DNA of the CDR3: TGTGCCAGCAGTTACGGGACAGGGGCCCAGCCCCAGCATTTT. It encodes CASSYGTGAQPQHF.

V gene TRBV6-5 combines with J gene TRBJ1-5; possible D gene TRBD1, 6 bases. V was shortened by 6 bases and J by 0 bases, with 12 bases between the two germline ends. Per the germline V gene, CDR1 is MNHEY and CDR2 is SVGAGI. The CDR3 consists of 15 residues. The CDR3 loop is CASRRTVDSNQPQHF. The CDR3 DNA follows: TGTGCCAGCAGGCGGACAGTAGATAGCAATCAGCCCCAGCATTTT.

The chain is built from TRBV6-6 and TRBJ1-5; 7 bases align to TRBD1. With 0 bases clipped from V and 5 bases from J, the junction kept 4 bases outside the gene matches. CDR1 is MNHNY and CDR2 is SVGAGI in the germline V gene (reference sequence). This CDR3 has 15 residues. The DNA for the CDR3 is TGTGCCAGCAGTTACTCAGGGGGCACTCATCAGCCCCAGCATTTT. This encodes CASSYSGGTHQPQHF.

V gene TRBV7-2 combines with J gene TRBJ2-3; the match to TRBD1 covers 9 bases. The CDR3 covers 17 residues. V gave up 1 base and J gave up 6 bases; unmatched junction bases: 11. Germline-derived CDR1 and CDR2 are SGHTA and FQGNSA. This CDR3 is CASSLVGQGSSSDTQYF. The CDR3 region has the DNA TGTGCCAGCAGCTTAGTGGGACAGGGTTCCTCGTCGGATACGCAGTATTTT. Variable domain in full (rest from reference TRBV7-2 and TRBJ2-3): GAGVSQSPSNKVTEKGKDVELRCDPISGHTALYWYRQSLGQGLEFLIYFQGNSAPDKSGLPSDRFSAERTGGSVSTLTIQRTQQEDSAVYLCASSLVGQGSSSDTQYFGPGTRLTVL.

The chain is built from TRBV5-8 and TRBJ2-5; no reliable D call. Between the trimmed V and J ends, which lost 0 bases and 2 bases, there was a span of 14 bases. Germline CDR1 reads SGHTS; CDR2 reads YDEGEE. There are 16 residues in the CDR3. The CDR3 nucleotides are TGTGCCAGCAGCTTGGGTTACCAGGAGCAACAAGAGACCCAGTACTTC. Amino acids: CASSLGYQEQQETQYF.

The chain links TRBV2 to TRBJ1-1; a possible D gene is TRBD1 (6 bases). This CDR3 has 15 residues. The germline V and J ends were trimmed by 6 bases and 2 bases, with 16 bases remaining between them. Germline V lookup: CDR1 SNHLY, CDR2 FYNNEI. The chain's CDR3 is CASRSAGQLNTEAFF. DNA of the CDR3: TGTGCCAGCAGAAGCGCTGGACAGCTAAACACTGAAGCTTTCTTT.

The chain links TRBV5-1 to TRBJ2-5, with 8 bases that match TRBD1. CDR3 length: 15 residues. V lost 3 bases, J lost 6 bases, and 10 bases stayed unmatched. Germline V gene lookup returns CDR1 SGHRS and CDR2 YFSETQ. CDR3 coding DNA: TGCGCCAGCAGCTGGGATCCTTCAGGGGGCAAGACCCAGTACTTC. It is translated as CASSWDPSGGKTQYF. The full variable domain, completed using reference TRBV5-1 and TRBJ2-5, is KAGVTQTPRYLIKTRGQQVTLSCSPISGHRSVSWYQQTPGQGLQFLFEYFSETQRNKGNFPGRFSGRQFSNSRSEMNVSTLELGDSALYLCASSWDPSGGKTQYFGPGTRLLVL.

The rearrangement joins TRBV5-6 to TRBJ1-2; D might be TRBD1 (5 bases). In germline, CDR1 is SGHDT, CDR2 YYEEEE. The CDR3 runs 15 residues. The V end was cut by 2 bases, the J end by 3 bases, with 14 bases between. DNA for the CDR3: TGTGCCAGCAGCTTTTGGGAGGGGTTCCACTATGGCTACACCTTC. Residues: CASSFWEGFHYGYTF. The whole variable domain, filled in from reference TRBV5-6 and TRBJ1-2, reads DAGVTQSPTHLIKTRGQQVTLRCSPKSGHDTVSWYQQALGQGPQFIFQYYEEEERQRGNFPDRFSGHQFPNYSSELNVNALLLGDSALYLCASSFWEGFHYGYTFGSGTRLTVV.

This sequence joins TRBV28 and TRBJ2-5; the match to TRBD2 covers 9 bases. V dropped 0 bases and J dropped 4; count of bases not matched to a gene: 6. Germline lookup yields CDR1 MDHEN and CDR2 SYDVKM. This CDR3 has 16 amino acids. Here the CDR3 reads CASSLWSVAGAETQYF. CDR3 sequence (DNA): TGTGCCAGCAGTTTATGGTCGGTAGCGGGGGCAGAGACCCAGTACTTC.

The chain carries TRBV28 and TRBJ2-7; 10 bases are shared with TRBD1. This CDR3 comprises 15 residues. CDR1 and CDR2 from the germline V gene are MDHEN and SYDVKM. Losses at the gene ends were 7 bases for V and 2 bases for J; bases not matched to a gene: 8. In DNA form, the CDR3 reads TGTGCCAGCACTCTCACCGGGACAGGGGCCTACGAGCAGTACTTC. It specifies CASTLTGTGAYEQYF.

The chain employs TRBV6-6 and TRBJ1-3; TRBD1 matches 10 bases. The V gene end was trimmed by 7 bases and the J gene end by 0 bases; junction bases not matched to a gene: 6. This CDR3 comprises 16 residues. CDR1 MNHNY and CDR2 SVGAGI come from the germline V gene (reference sequence). The CDR3 nucleotides are TGTGCCAGCACCGACAGGGGGCCGTTCTCTGGAAACACCATATATTTT. It specifies CASTDRGPFSGNTIYF.

CDR3 nucleotide sequence: TGTGCCAGCAGCTTAAAACTAGCGGGCGGGAATGAGCAGTTCTTC. Its protein product is CASSLKLAGGNEQFF. The chain joins TRBV7-3 to TRBJ2-1, with TRBD2 identical over 9 bases. This CDR3 region has 15 residues. The germline gives CDR1 SGHTA, CDR2 FQGTGA. The ends lost 1 base at V and 7 bases at J; junction bases unmatched: 5.

The J gene is TRBJ2-5, the V gene TRBV5-1; D may be TRBD1 or TRBD2 (6 bases each). This CDR3 spans 14 amino acids. Germline V gene sequence: CDR1 SGHRS, CDR2 YFSETQ. Trimming shortened V by 4 bases and J by 2 bases, and 12 bases separated the two germline ends. CDR3 nucleotides: TGCGCCAGCAGCCGGAGGGGGGAGCAAGAGACCCAGTACTTC. Encoded protein: CASSRRGEQETQYF.

The rearrangement uses TRBV7-2 and TRBJ2-5, with 7 bases matching TRBD2. Trimming removed 5 bases from V and 9 bases from J; junction bases left unmatched: 12. CDR3 size: 14 residues. Germline V lookup: CDR1 SGHTA, CDR2 FQGNSA. The CDR3: CASSPDGGRGAQYF. In nucleotides, the CDR3 is TGTGCCAGCAGCCCCGACGGCGGGAGAGGGGCCCAGTACTTC.

On this clone itself: At one end the junction does not follow the germline gene, possibly because of a read error. This sequence joins TRBV9 and TRBJ2-7; 7 nucleotides align to TRBD1. This CDR3 has 13 residues. Germline V gives CDR1 SGDLS, CDR2 YYNGEE. The CDR3 DNA is TGTGCCAGCAGCGCCGATACAGGGGCCTCGTCAGACTTC. This gives the protein CASSADTGASSDF.

V is TRBV7-2 and J is TRBJ1-1; D gene unclear. Germline CDR1 reads SGHTA; CDR2 reads FQGNSA. This CDR3 is built from 13 residues. V was shortened by 8 bases and J by 1 base, with 11 bases between the two germline ends. The CDR3 loop is CASLRTGNTEAFF. CDR3 in DNA: TGTGCCAGCCTAAGGACCGGGAACACTGAAGCTTTCTTT.

This chain links TRBV7-9 with TRBJ2-1; TRBD2 agrees at 12 bases. Germline CDR1 SEHNR, CDR2 FQNEAQ (reference sequence). The CDR3 spans 19 residues. V trimming: 4 bases; J trimming: 2 bases; junction bases outside the gene matches: 12. CDR3 sequence (DNA): TGTGCCAGCAGCTCCCCGACTAGCGGGGGACTTAGTGCCTACAATGAGCAGTTCTTC. Residues: CASSSPTSGGLSAYNEQFF.

The V call is TRBV7-3, the J call TRBJ2-3; possibly TRBD2 for D (6 bases). Trimming removed 5 bases from V and 5 bases from J, with 11 bases in between. The germline gives CDR1 SGHTA, CDR2 FQGTGA. CDR3 length equals 13 residues. The CDR3 here is CASSLGTGDTQYF. CDR3 DNA sequence: TGTGCCAGCAGCCTCGGGACTGGAGATACGCAGTATTTT.